Each of the 7 T cell receptor beta chains below was sequenced from the same sample in a study of T cells in localized non-small cell lung cancer. Clones were read by immunoSEQ multiplex PCR, and TCRdb kept only the in-frame ones, dropping some. The repertoire has over 10,000 clones, more than 75% of them found once; the top ten carry 20% to 25%. Sample: peripheral blood, taken before any cancer treatment. These receptors were collected from a male donor at least 60 years old with stage I lung adenocarcinoma.

The V call is TRBV27, the J call TRBJ1-5, with a weak D call TRBD1 (5 bases). The CDR3 runs 14 residues. Germline CDR1 MNHEY, CDR2 SMNVEV (reference sequence). V lost 3 bases, J lost 5 bases, and 11 bases lay in between. The CDR3 region has the DNA TGTGCCAGCAGTTTTCCCAGGGAGGATCAGCCCCAGCATTTT. Its protein product is CASSFPREDQPQHF.

The chain carries TRBV7-9 and TRBJ2-7, with 7 bases that match TRBD1. V lost 6 bases, J lost 6 bases, and 8 bases stayed unmatched. The germline gives CDR1 SEHNR, CDR2 FQNEAQ (reference sequence). The CDR3 has 13 residues. The CDR3 nucleotides read TGTGCCAGCAGACTGACAGGGCTTTCCGAGCAGTACTTC. As protein: CASRLTGLSEQYF. The entire variable domain, with the rest obtained from reference TRBV7-9 and TRBJ2-7, is as follows: DTGVSQNPRHKITKRGQNVTFRCDPISEHNRLYWYRQTLGQGPEFLTYFQNEAQLEKSRLLSDRFSAERPKGSFSTLEIQRTEQGDSAMYLCASRLTGLSEQYFGPGTRLTVT.

This chain uses TRBV6-1 with TRBJ2-5, with TRBD2 as a possible D gene (5 bases). Germline V lookup: CDR1 MNHNS, CDR2 SASEGT. This CDR3 has 13 amino acids. Trimming left V 1 base short and J 9 bases short, with 12 bases between. The CDR3 DNA reads as TGTGCCAGCAGTGAAGTGGGAGACGGTTCCCAGTACTTC. Its translation is CASSEVGDGSQYF.

The genes are TRBV28 and TRBJ1-4; D gene uncertain. Trimming removed 2 bases at V and 6 bases at J, with 7 bases between. CDR1 and CDR2 from the germline V gene are MDHEN and SYDVKM. The CDR3 is 13 residues long. The CDR3 reads CASSLRVDEKLFF. DNA of the CDR3: TGTGCCAGCAGTTTAAGGGTTGATGAAAAACTGTTTTTT.

The CDR3, as DNA: TGTGCCAGCACATCAGGAGACTACGAGCAGTACTTC. Residues: CASTSGDYEQYF. The rearrangement uses TRBV28 and TRBJ2-7; D remains unclear. The CDR3 is made up of 12 amino acids. Deletions cut 7 bases from V and 3 bases from J, with 10 bases between. Germline V gives CDR1 MDHEN, CDR2 SYDVKM.

A single count supports this clone. V and J are TRBV28 and TRBJ1-3; D not resolved. V was pared by 5 bases and J by 6 bases, with 11 bases between. Germline-derived CDR1 and CDR2 are MDHEN and SYDVKM. The CDR3 contains 13 residues. The CDR3 loop reads CASSLATVNTIYF. The CDR3 DNA is TGTGCCAGCAGTCTTGCCACGGTAAACACCATATATTTT.

This chain uses TRBV4-3 with TRBJ1-1; TRBD1 aligns across 7 bases. J lost 1 base, V lost 1 base, and 3 bases had no gene match. The CDR3 sequence is 15 residues long. Germline CDR1 is LGHNA and CDR2 is YSLEER. DNA of the CDR3: TGCGCCAGCAGCCAAGGGGACAGCCAGAACACTGAAGCTTTCTTT. Its translation: CASSQGDSQNTEAFF.